A selection of T cell receptor beta chains follows, all from one sample in a study of T cell responses to AZD1222 COVID-19 vaccine. The protocol was immunoSEQ multiplex PCR, while the TCRdb copy is restricted to in-frame clones and leaves out a portion. The table records 200,000 or so clones, about 90% of them present only once. The sample here was peripheral blood, taken on day 0 of MenACWY control vaccination. The receptors here all came from an adult in good health. The CDR3 runs from the conserved cysteine through the conserved F or W. A D gene is named only where the DNA matches it firmly. Only part of the rows carry a size: once, few, many, or a class if the clone is expanded.

d_gene: -
len: 15
v_gene: TRBV5-4
abundance: -
j_gene: TRBJ1-1
CDR3nt: TGTGCCAGCAGCAGAGGGGCCCATATGAACACTGAAGCTTTCTTT
CDR3aa: CASSRGAHMNTEAFF

d_gene: TRBD2
len: 12
v_gene: TRBV24-1
abundance: once
j_gene: TRBJ2-4
CDR3nt: TGTGCCACCAGTGGGGGGGGAAACATTCAGTACTTC
CDR3aa: CATSGGGNIQYF

d_gene: -
len: 14
v_gene: TRBV27
abundance: -
j_gene: TRBJ2-3
CDR3nt: TGTGCCACCAGTTTACGCGACCCACGGAATACGCAGTATTTT
CDR3aa: CATSLRDPRNTQYF

d_gene: -
len: 13
v_gene: TRBV6-5
abundance: -
j_gene: TRBJ1-2
CDR3nt: TGTGCCAGCAGTACAGAGGCCAACTATGGCTACACCTTC
CDR3aa: CASSTEANYGYTF

d_gene: TRBD1
len: 15
v_gene: TRBV5-8
abundance: -
j_gene: TRBJ2-7
CDR3nt: TGTGCCAGCAGCTTGGCGGGGACAGGGACCTACGAGCAGTACTTC
CDR3aa: CASSLAGTGTYEQYF

d_gene: TRBD1
len: 14
v_gene: TRBV7-2
abundance: -
j_gene: TRBJ2-7
CDR3nt: TGTGCCAGCAGCTTGGGACAGGTCTCCTACGAGCAGTACTTC
CDR3aa: CASSLGQVSYEQYF

d_gene: -
len: 13
v_gene: TRBV5-1
abundance: few
j_gene: TRBJ2-2
CDR3nt: TGCGCCAGCAGCTTGGCGGGGACCGGGGAGCTGTTTTTT
CDR3aa: CASSLAGTGELFF

d_gene: -
len: 13
v_gene: TRBV7-9
abundance: -
j_gene: TRBJ1-2
CDR3nt: TGTGCCAGCAGCCTCGGGACGGAATATGGCTACACCTTC
CDR3aa: CASSLGTEYGYTF

d_gene: TRBD2
len: 16
v_gene: TRBV19
abundance: -
j_gene: TRBJ2-1
CDR3nt: TGTGCCAGTTCTCTGGGTGGCGGGAGGATCTACAATGAGCAGTTCTTC
CDR3aa: CASSLGGGRIYNEQFF

d_gene: -
len: 15
v_gene: TRBV5-1
abundance: -
j_gene: TRBJ2-1
CDR3nt: TGCGCCAGCAGCTTGTTGCGGGGGCCTTACAATGAGCAGTTCTTC
CDR3aa: CASSLLRGPYNEQFF

d_gene: -
len: 13
v_gene: TRBV7-6
abundance: -
j_gene: TRBJ2-7
CDR3nt: TGTGCCAGCAGCTTAGGCTCCGGTTACGAGCAGTACTTC
CDR3aa: CASSLGSGYEQYF

d_gene: TRBD2
len: 14
v_gene: TRBV6-5
abundance: -
j_gene: TRBJ2-3
CDR3nt: TGTGCCAGCAGTCCAGGACTAGTTATCGTTACGCAGTATTTT
CDR3aa: CASSPGLVIVTQYF

d_gene: -
len: 13
v_gene: TRBV29-1
abundance: -
j_gene: TRBJ2-5
CDR3nt: TGCAGCGTTGGTCCGGCAGGGGATGAGGCCCAGTACTTC
CDR3aa: CSVGPAGDEAQYF

d_gene: -
len: 14
v_gene: TRBV7-2
abundance: -
j_gene: TRBJ1-2
CDR3nt: TGTGCCAGCAGCTTAGGAGACAGACCTATAGGCTACACCTTC
CDR3aa: CASSLGDRPIGYTF

d_gene: -
len: 19
v_gene: TRBV6-1
abundance: -
j_gene: TRBJ2-2
CDR3nt: TGTGCCAGCAGTGAAGCGGCTTGGGCAGGGTCCGCGAACACCGGGGAGCTGTTTTTT
CDR3aa: CASSEAAWAGSANTGELFF

d_gene: -
len: 15
v_gene: TRBV5-1
abundance: -
j_gene: TRBJ1-3
CDR3nt: TGCGCCAGCAGCTTGGAAGGGGCTAACGGAAACACCATATATTTT
CDR3aa: CASSLEGANGNTIYF

d_gene: TRBD2
len: 14
v_gene: TRBV19
abundance: -
j_gene: TRBJ2-7
CDR3nt: TGTGCCAGTAGTACCGTACTAGCGGCCTACGAGCAGTACTTC
CDR3aa: CASSTVLAAYEQYF

d_gene: -
len: 13
v_gene: TRBV19
abundance: -
j_gene: TRBJ1-3
CDR3nt: TGTGCCAGTAAACCAGGAGCTGGAAACACCATATATTTT
CDR3aa: CASKPGAGNTIYF

d_gene: -
len: 14
v_gene: TRBV5-4
abundance: -
j_gene: TRBJ1-1
CDR3nt: TGTGCCAGCAGGCTGTGGGGGGCGAACACTGAAGCTTTCTTT
CDR3aa: CASRLWGANTEAFF

d_gene: -
len: 13
v_gene: TRBV7-7
abundance: few
j_gene: TRBJ2-1
CDR3nt: TGTGCCAGCTCCAGCTCCGATGGAAATGAGCAGTTCTTC
CDR3aa: CASSSSDGNEQFF

d_gene: -
len: 13
v_gene: TRBV4-1
abundance: -
j_gene: TRBJ2-7
CDR3nt: TGCGCCAGCAGCCAAGCCCCTTCCTACGAGCAGTACTTC
CDR3aa: CASSQAPSYEQYF

d_gene: -
len: 14
v_gene: TRBV6-5
abundance: -
j_gene: TRBJ2-7
CDR3nt: TGTGCCAGCACCCCCGGAGTTGGGACCTACGAGCAGTACTTC
CDR3aa: CASTPGVGTYEQYF

d_gene: -
len: 13
v_gene: TRBV10-3
abundance: -
j_gene: TRBJ2-7
CDR3nt: TGTGCCATCAGTGAAATGGAGCCGTACGAGCAGTACTTC
CDR3aa: CAISEMEPYEQYF

d_gene: TRBD2
len: 16
v_gene: TRBV4-3
abundance: -
j_gene: TRBJ2-5
CDR3nt: TGCGCCAGCAGCCAAGGAGCGGGGGGCCCACAAGAGACCCAGTACTTC
CDR3aa: CASSQGAGGPQETQYF

d_gene: TRBD1
len: 16
v_gene: TRBV28
abundance: -
j_gene: TRBJ1-4
CDR3nt: TGTGCCAGCAGCGCCGAGGGACAGGGGGTTGCCGAAAAACTGTTTTTT
CDR3aa: CASSAEGQGVAEKLFF

d_gene: -
len: 12
v_gene: TRBV28
abundance: -
j_gene: TRBJ2-7
CDR3nt: TGTGCCAGCTCCGGGCTTGCCTACGAGCAGTACTTC
CDR3aa: CASSGLAYEQYF

d_gene: TRBD1
len: 14
v_gene: TRBV5-4
abundance: -
j_gene: TRBJ2-7
CDR3nt: TGTGCCAGCAGCCCGGGACAGGCTAACTACGAGCAGTACTTC
CDR3aa: CASSPGQANYEQYF

d_gene: TRBD1
len: 16
v_gene: TRBV4-3
abundance: -
j_gene: TRBJ1-2
CDR3nt: TGCGCCAGCAGCCAAGGAAGACAGGGGGCGGACTATGGCTACACCTTC
CDR3aa: CASSQGRQGADYGYTF

d_gene: -
len: 14
v_gene: TRBV5-4
abundance: -
j_gene: TRBJ1-6
CDR3nt: TGTGCCAGCAGCTTGGGGGTCGATAATTCACCCCTCCACTTT
CDR3aa: CASSLGVDNSPLHF

d_gene: -
len: 17
v_gene: TRBV4-3
abundance: -
j_gene: TRBJ1-5
CDR3nt: TGCGCCAGCAGCCAAGATGTCGGCTGGGACATCGTTCAGCCCCAGCATTTT
CDR3aa: CASSQDVGWDIVQPQHF

d_gene: -
len: 15
v_gene: TRBV4-3
abundance: -
j_gene: TRBJ2-3
CDR3nt: TGCGCCAGCAGCCAAGAACTGAGGGCCGGGGATACGCAGTATTTT
CDR3aa: CASSQELRAGDTQYF

d_gene: -
len: 14
v_gene: TRBV14
abundance: -
j_gene: TRBJ1-1
CDR3nt: TGTGCCAGCAGCCAAGATTCATGGGCGGGTGAAGCTTTCTTT
CDR3aa: CASSQDSWAGEAFF

d_gene: -
len: 15
v_gene: TRBV6-5
abundance: -
j_gene: TRBJ2-1
CDR3nt: TGTGCCAGCATGCCCCCCGGGGCAGGGGTCAATGAGCAGTTCTTC
CDR3aa: CASMPPGAGVNEQFF

d_gene: -
len: 13
v_gene: TRBV28
abundance: -
j_gene: TRBJ2-5
CDR3nt: TGTGCCAGCACCAGAGGAGGGAGAGAGACCCAGTACTTC
CDR3aa: CASTRGGRETQYF

d_gene: -
len: 16
v_gene: TRBV9
abundance: -
j_gene: TRBJ2-1
CDR3nt: TGTGCCAGCAGTGGGGCCGTGGGGGGTTCCTACAATGAGCAGTTCTTC
CDR3aa: CASSGAVGGSYNEQFF

d_gene: -
len: 16
v_gene: TRBV5-6
abundance: -
j_gene: TRBJ2-2
CDR3nt: TGTGCCAGCAGCTTCCTGACAGAAGAAAGGACCGGGGAGCTGTTTTTT
CDR3aa: CASSFLTEERTGELFF

d_gene: -
len: 13
v_gene: TRBV19
abundance: -
j_gene: TRBJ1-4
CDR3nt: TGTGCCAGTAAAGGGCAGGCTAATGAAAAACTGTTTTTT
CDR3aa: CASKGQANEKLFF

d_gene: TRBD1
len: 15
v_gene: TRBV9
abundance: -
j_gene: TRBJ1-3
CDR3nt: TGTGCCAGCAGCGTCGGGACAGGAGGGGGAAACACCATATATTTT
CDR3aa: CASSVGTGGGNTIYF

d_gene: -
len: 12
v_gene: TRBV11-2
abundance: few
j_gene: TRBJ2-7
CDR3nt: TGTGCCAGCAGCCTGTTAGGGGGCGAGCAGTACTTC
CDR3aa: CASSLLGGEQYF

d_gene: -
len: 13
v_gene: TRBV28
abundance: -
j_gene: TRBJ1-1
CDR3nt: TGTGCCAGCAGTTGGGGGAGTAAGGGGGGAGCTTTCTTT
CDR3aa: CASSWGSKGGAFF

d_gene: TRBD2
len: 19
v_gene: TRBV23-1
abundance: -
j_gene: TRBJ2-7
CDR3nt: TGCGCCAGCAGTCCGGAGTCGGGACTAGCGGGGCCAACCCCCTATGAGCAGTACTTC
CDR3aa: CASSPESGLAGPTPYEQYF

d_gene: -
len: 14
v_gene: TRBV6-5
abundance: -
j_gene: TRBJ1-5
CDR3nt: TGTGCCAGCACCCTCGGGAGGGTCAATCAGCCCCAGCATTTT
CDR3aa: CASTLGRVNQPQHF

d_gene: TRBD1
len: 15
v_gene: TRBV19
abundance: -
j_gene: TRBJ2-5
CDR3nt: TGTGCCAGTAGTATTGACCCAGGGGGCCTCAAGACCCAGTACTTC
CDR3aa: CASSIDPGGLKTQYF

d_gene: -
len: 12
v_gene: TRBV7-9
abundance: -
j_gene: TRBJ2-7
CDR3nt: TGTGCCAGCAGCTTAGGTATCAACGAGCAGTACTTC
CDR3aa: CASSLGINEQYF

d_gene: TRBD2
len: 16
v_gene: TRBV28
abundance: once
j_gene: TRBJ2-5
CDR3nt: TGTGCCAGCAGTACCTTTTCGGGGGGGGCCGGGGAGACCCAGTACTTC
CDR3aa: CASSTFSGGAGETQYF

d_gene: -
len: 11
v_gene: TRBV20-1
abundance: -
j_gene: TRBJ2-7
CDR3nt: TGCAGTGCTAGTTCCGGGAACGAGCAGTACTTC
CDR3aa: CSASSGNEQYF

d_gene: -
len: 16
v_gene: TRBV6-1
abundance: -
j_gene: TRBJ1-4
CDR3nt: TGTGCCAGCAGTGTATCGACAGTCTTAGTTAGTGAAAAACTGTTTTTT
CDR3aa: CASSVSTVLVSEKLFF

d_gene: TRBD2
len: 15
v_gene: TRBV28
abundance: -
j_gene: TRBJ2-2
CDR3nt: TGTGCCAGCAGCTTCCCTGCGGGAGCGACCGGGGAGCTGTTTTTT
CDR3aa: CASSFPAGATGELFF